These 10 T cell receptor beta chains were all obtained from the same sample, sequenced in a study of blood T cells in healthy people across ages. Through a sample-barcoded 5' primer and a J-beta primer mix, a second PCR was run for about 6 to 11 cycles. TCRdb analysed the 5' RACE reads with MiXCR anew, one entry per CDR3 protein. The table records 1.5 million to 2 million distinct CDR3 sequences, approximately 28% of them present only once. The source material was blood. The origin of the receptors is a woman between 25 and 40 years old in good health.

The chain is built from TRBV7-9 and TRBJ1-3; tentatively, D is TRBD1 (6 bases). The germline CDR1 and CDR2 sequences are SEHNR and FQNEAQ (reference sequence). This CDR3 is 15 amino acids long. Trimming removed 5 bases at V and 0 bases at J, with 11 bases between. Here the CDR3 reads CASSQQGNSGNTIYF. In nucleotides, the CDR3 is TGTGCCAGCAGCCAACAGGGAAACTCTGGAAACACCATATATTTT. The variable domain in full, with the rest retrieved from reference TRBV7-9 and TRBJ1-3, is DTGVSQNPRHKITKRGQNVTFRCDPISEHNRLYWYRQTLGQGPEFLTYFQNEAQLEKSRLLSDRFSAERPKGSFSTLEIQRTEQGDSAMYLCASSQQGNSGNTIYFGEGSWLTVV.

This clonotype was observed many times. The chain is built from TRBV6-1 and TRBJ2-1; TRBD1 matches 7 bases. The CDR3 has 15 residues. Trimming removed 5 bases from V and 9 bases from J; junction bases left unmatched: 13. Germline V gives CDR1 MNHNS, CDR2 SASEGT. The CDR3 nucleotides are TGTGCCAGCAGTTCACAGGGGAACTTATCGGGTGAGCAGTTCTTC. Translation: CASSSQGNLSGEQFF.

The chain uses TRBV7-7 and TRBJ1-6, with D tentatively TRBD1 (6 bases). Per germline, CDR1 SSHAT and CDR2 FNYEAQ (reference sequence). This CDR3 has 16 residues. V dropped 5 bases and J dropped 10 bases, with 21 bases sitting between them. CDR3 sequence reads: CASSPADRNVGSPLHF. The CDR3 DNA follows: TGTGCCAGCAGCCCAGCCGACAGGAACGTGGGGTCACCCCTCCACTTT.

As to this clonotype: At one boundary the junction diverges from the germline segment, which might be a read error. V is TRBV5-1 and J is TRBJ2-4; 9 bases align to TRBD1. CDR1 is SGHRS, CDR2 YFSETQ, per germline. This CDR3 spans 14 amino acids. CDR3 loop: CTSSLGQGGNIEYF. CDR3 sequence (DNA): TGCACCAGCAGCTTGGGACAGGGTGGGAACATTGAGTACTTC.

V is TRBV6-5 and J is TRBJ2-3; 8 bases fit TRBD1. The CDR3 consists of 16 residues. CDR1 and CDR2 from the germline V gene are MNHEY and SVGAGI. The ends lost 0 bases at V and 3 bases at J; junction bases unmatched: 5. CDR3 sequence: CASSYSPGQATDTQYF. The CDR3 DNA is TGTGCCAGCAGTTACTCCCCGGGACAGGCGACAGATACGCAGTATTTT.

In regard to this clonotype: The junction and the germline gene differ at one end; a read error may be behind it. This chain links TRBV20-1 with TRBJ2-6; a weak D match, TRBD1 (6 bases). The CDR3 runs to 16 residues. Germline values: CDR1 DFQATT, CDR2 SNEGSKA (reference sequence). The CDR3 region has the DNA TGTAGTGCTAGAGATGGACAGAACTCTGGGGCCAACGTCCTGACTTTC. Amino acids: CSARDGQNSGANVLTF.

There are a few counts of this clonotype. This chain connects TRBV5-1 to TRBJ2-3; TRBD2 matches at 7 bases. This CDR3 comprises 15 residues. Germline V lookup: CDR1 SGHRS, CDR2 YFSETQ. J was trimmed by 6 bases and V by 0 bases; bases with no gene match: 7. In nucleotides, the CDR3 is TGCGCCAGCAGCTTGGGGCTAGCGGCCGGGGATACGCAGTATTTT. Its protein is CASSLGLAAGDTQYF. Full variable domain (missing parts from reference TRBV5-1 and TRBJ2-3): KAGVTQTPRYLIKTRGQQVTLSCSPISGHRSVSWYQQTPGQGLQFLFEYFSETQRNKGNFPGRFSGRQFSNSRSEMNVSTLELGDSALYLCASSLGLAAGDTQYFGPGTRLTVL.

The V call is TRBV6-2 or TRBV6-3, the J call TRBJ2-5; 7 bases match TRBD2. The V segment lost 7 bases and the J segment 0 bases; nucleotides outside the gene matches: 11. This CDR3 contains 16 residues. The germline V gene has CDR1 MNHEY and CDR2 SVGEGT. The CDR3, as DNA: TGTGCCAGCACCCGCTGGGTTAGCGGGTACCAAGAGACCCAGTACTTC. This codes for CASTRWVSGYQETQYF.

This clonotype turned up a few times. In DNA, the CDR3 is TGTGCCAGCAGCCCCCGTGGCGTGGGGAGCTCCTACAATGAGCAGTTCTTC. It specifies CASSPRGVGSSYNEQFF. This chain connects TRBV7-2 to TRBJ2-1, with D maybe TRBD2 (5 bases). The CDR3 spans 17 residues. Germline V gene data show CDR1 as SGHTA and CDR2 as FQGNSA. V was clipped by 5 bases and J by 0 bases, with 17 bases between them.

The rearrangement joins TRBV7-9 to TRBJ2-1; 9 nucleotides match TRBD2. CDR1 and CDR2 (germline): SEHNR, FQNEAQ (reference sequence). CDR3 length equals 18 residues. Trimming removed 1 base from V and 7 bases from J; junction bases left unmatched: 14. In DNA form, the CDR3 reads TGTGCCAGCAGCTTAGATCGTAGAGGTCTAGCGGGGTCGAATGAGCAGTTCTTC. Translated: CASSLDRRGLAGSNEQFF.